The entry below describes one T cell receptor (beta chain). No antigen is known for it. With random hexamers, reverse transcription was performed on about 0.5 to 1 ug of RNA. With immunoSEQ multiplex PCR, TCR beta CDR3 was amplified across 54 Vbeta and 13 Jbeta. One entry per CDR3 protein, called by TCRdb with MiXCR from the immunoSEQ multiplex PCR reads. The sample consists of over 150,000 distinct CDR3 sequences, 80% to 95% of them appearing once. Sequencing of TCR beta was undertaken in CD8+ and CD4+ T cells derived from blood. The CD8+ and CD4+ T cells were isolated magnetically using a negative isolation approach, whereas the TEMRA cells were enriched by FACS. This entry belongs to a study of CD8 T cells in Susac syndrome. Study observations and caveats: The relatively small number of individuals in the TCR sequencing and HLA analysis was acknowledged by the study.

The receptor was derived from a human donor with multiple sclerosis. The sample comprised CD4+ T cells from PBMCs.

The CDR3 loop is CASSTYMSTGELFF. The CDR3 nucleotides read TGTGCCAGCAGCACCTACATGTCCACCGGGGAGCTGTTTTTT. The chain joins TRBV7-2 to TRBJ2-2; D is unresolved. Germline values: CDR1 SGHTA, CDR2 FQGNSA. The CDR3 has 14 residues. V lost 5 bases and J 4 bases, leaving 11 bases between the germline ends. Together with reference TRBV7-2 and TRBJ2-2, the CDR3 gives the full variable domain: GAGVSQSPSNKVTEKGKDVELRCDPISGHTALYWYRQSLGQGLEFLIYFQGNSAPDKSGLPSDRFSAERTGGSVSTLTIQRTQQEDSAVYLCASSTYMSTGELFFGEGSRLTVL.